Presented here are 22 T cell receptor beta chains from one specimen sequenced in a study of blood T cell repertoires in COVID-19. Generated by immunoSEQ multiplex PCR, the TCRdb table keeps only in-frame clones and is missing some. The sample holds just over 300,000 clones, approximately 89% seen once. Material: PBMCs or T cells enriched from blood (not recorded which). Every receptor here comes from a middle-aged woman who had recovered from COVID-19.

The rearrangement joins TRBV4-1 to TRBJ2-7, with D maybe TRBD1 (5 bases). This CDR3 contains 13 residues. Germline loops: CDR1 MGHRA, CDR2 YSYEKL. Deletions cut 0 bases from V and 3 bases from J, with 6 bases between. CDR3 region: CASSQDQGYEQYF. The CDR3 bases are TGCGCCAGCAGCCAAGATCAGGGCTACGAGCAGTACTTC.

The genes are TRBV11-2 and TRBJ1-2; 10 positions agree with TRBD1. J gave up 7 bases and V 5 bases, and 4 bases lay outside the gene matches. This CDR3 region has 13 residues. CDR1 is SGHAT, CDR2 FQNNGV, per germline. For the CDR3, the DNA is TGTGCCAGCAGCCCGGACAGGGGGGTTGGCTACACCTTC. Protein product: CASSPDRGVGYTF.

The chain joins TRBV19 to TRBJ2-7, with D possibly TRBD1 on 5 matching bases. Germline V gene lookup returns CDR1 LNHDA and CDR2 SQIVND (reference sequence). V was trimmed by 3 bases and J by 4 bases, leaving 10 bases between them. The CDR3 spans 13 residues. CDR3 amino acids: CASSMFQGYEQYF. CDR3 DNA sequence: TGTGCCAGTAGTATGTTTCAGGGTTACGAGCAGTACTTC.

The V call is TRBV10-1, the J call TRBJ2-1; 7 positions match TRBD1. Trimming cost V 2 bases and J 8 bases; bases outside gene matches: 9. Germline V gene data show CDR1 as WNHNN and CDR2 as SYGVQD (reference sequence). The CDR3 runs 15 residues. The CDR3 DNA sequence: TGCGCCAGCAGTGAGAGGGGGCCGTCTTTAGATGAGCAGTTCTTC. It encodes CASSERGPSLDEQFF.

This chain connects TRBV18 to TRBJ1-1; D unclear. Germline V lookup: CDR1 KGHSH, CDR2 LQKENI. The V end was cut by 5 bases, the J end by 1 base, with 8 bases between. The CDR3 is 13 amino acids. CDR3 coding DNA: TGTGCCAGCTCAGAGTCAGGGAACACTGAAGCTTTCTTT. It is translated as CASSESGNTEAFF.

This clone came up once. The V call is TRBV2, the J call TRBJ2-5, with TRBD1 matching 10 bases. Losses at the gene ends were 4 bases for V and 5 bases for J; bases not matched to a gene: 7. The CDR3 covers 15 residues. The germline CDR1 and CDR2 sequences are SNHLY and FYNNEI. The CDR3 protein is CASSVDRGPSETQYF. The CDR3 DNA is TGTGCCAGCAGTGTAGACAGGGGGCCTTCTGAGACCCAGTACTTC.

This chain connects TRBV28 to TRBJ2-1; D gene unclear. The CDR3 loop spans 14 amino acids. V shed 6 bases and J shed 0 bases, with 9 bases lying between them. Germline assignment: CDR1 MDHEN and CDR2 SYDVKM. DNA for the CDR3: TGTGCCAGCAGGGTCCTAAGCTCCTACAATGAGCAGTTCTTC. Amino acid sequence: CASRVLSSYNEQFF.

This chain's CDR3 is CASSIGSGVHNEQFF. The CDR3 DNA follows: TGTGCCAGTAGTATAGGGAGCGGGGTACACAATGAGCAGTTCTTC. The chain uses TRBV19 and TRBJ2-1; the match to TRBD2 covers 7 bases. There are 15 residues in the CDR3. The trim removed 1 base at V and 5 bases at J, leaving 5 bases unmatched. CDR1 and CDR2 (germline): LNHDA, SQIVND (reference sequence).

The chain is built from TRBV5-4 and TRBJ2-1, with D perhaps TRBD1 (6 bases). The V gene's germline CDR1 is SGHNT and CDR2 YYREEE (reference sequence). CDR3 length: 15 residues. V was trimmed by 4 bases and J by 2 bases, leaving 13 bases between them. For the CDR3, the DNA is TGTGCCAGCAGCCGCCGACAGGAACCCTACAATGAGCAGTTCTTC. Translating it yields CASSRRQEPYNEQFF.

J is TRBJ1-2 and V is TRBV6-5; 8 positions match TRBD1. Per the germline V gene, CDR1 is MNHEY and CDR2 is SVGAGI. The V segment lost 6 bases and the J segment 4 bases; nucleotides outside the gene matches: 7. This CDR3 has 14 amino acids. The CDR3 loop reads CASRTGASSYGYTF. In DNA form, the CDR3 reads TGTGCCAGCAGGACAGGGGCTTCTAGCTATGGCTACACCTTC.

This chain uses TRBV2 with TRBJ1-1; D is possibly TRBD1 (5 bases). The CDR3 totals 14 residues. The germline V gene encodes CDR1 SNHLY and CDR2 FYNNEI. The V end was cut by 2 bases, the J end by 0 bases, with 7 bases between. CDR3 amino acids: CASSERRVNTEAFF. In nucleotides, the CDR3 is TGTGCCAGCAGTGAACGCAGGGTGAACACTGAAGCTTTCTTT.

This clone showed up just once. V is TRBV3-1 (or the pseudogene TRBV3-2) and J is TRBJ2-7; D perhaps matches TRBD1 (6 bases). CDR3 length: 15 amino acids. V lost 2 bases and J lost 0, with 11 bases in between. Germline-derived CDR1 and CDR2 are LGHDT and YNNKEL (reference sequence). CDR3 sequence (DNA): TGTGCCAGCAGCCAAACAGGGTTAAGCTCCTACGAGCAGTACTTC. Its protein is CASSQTGLSSYEQYF.

The V and J genes are TRBV6-6 and TRBJ2-3, with TRBD2 identical over 9 bases. The CDR3 is made up of 16 amino acids. Losses at the gene ends were 6 bases for V and 7 bases for J; bases not matched to a gene: 14. Germline-derived CDR1 and CDR2 are MNHNY and SVGAGI (reference sequence). The CDR3 coding sequence is TGTGCCAGCAGGCCTCCGGGACTAGCTGGGGAGAATACGCAGTATTTT. Amino acid sequence: CASRPPGLAGENTQYF.

The V and J genes are TRBV11-3 and TRBJ1-1; D is possibly TRBD1 (6 bases). CDR1 is SGHNT and CDR2 is YENEEA in the germline V gene. The CDR3 runs 13 residues. The V and J ends lost 6 bases and 8 bases respectively, with 16 bases between them. The CDR3 coding sequence is TGTGCCAGCAGGGCTCCCCAGGGGCTAGAAGCTTTCTTT. This sequence encodes CASRAPQGLEAFF.

This clone was detected once. V is TRBV3-1 (or the pseudogene TRBV3-2) and J is TRBJ1-6; no clear D. Germline V gene lookup returns CDR1 LGHDT and CDR2 YNNKEL (reference sequence). Between the trimmed V and J ends, which lost 1 base and 11 bases, there was a span of 12 bases. There are 14 residues in the CDR3. The CDR3 region has the DNA TGTGCCAGCAGCCAAGTCGGGTTGGAGGCACCCCTCCACTTT. Amino acid sequence: CASSQVGLEAPLHF.

In DNA form, the CDR3 reads TGCGCCAGCAGCCAGAGGGAGAGAGCCACATCTGGAAACACCATATATTTT. Translated, it gives CASSQRERATSGNTIYF. The J gene is TRBJ1-3, the V gene TRBV4-3; no firm D call. CDR1 is LGHNA, CDR2 YSLEER, per germline. The CDR3 has 17 amino acids. V lost 3 bases to trimming and J lost 1 base, with 16 bases between them.

The chain combines TRBV5-1 with TRBJ2-2; D perhaps matches TRBD1 (6 bases). The length of the CDR3 is 15 residues. V lost 4 bases and J 0 bases, leaving 10 bases between the germline ends. Germline CDR1 reads SGHRS; CDR2 reads YFSETQ. In nucleotides, the CDR3 is TGCGCCAGCAGCCCTGGGACACCGAACACCGGGGAGCTGTTTTTT. Translation: CASSPGTPNTGELFF.

The gene calls are TRBV28 and TRBJ2-1; 12 positions match TRBD1. CDR1 MDHEN and CDR2 SYDVKM come from the germline V gene. The V gene end was trimmed by 4 bases and the J gene end by 6 bases; junction bases not matched to a gene: 7. The CDR3 runs 16 residues. CDR3 coding DNA: TGTGCCAGCAGTTCCGGGGGGACAGGGGGCGTCAATGAGCAGTTCTTC. Translated: CASSSGGTGGVNEQFF.

As DNA, the CDR3 is TGTGCCAGTAGTGAAAAGCCCAACACTGAAGCTTTCTTT. Its translation: CASSEKPNTEAFF. This chain uses TRBV19 with TRBJ1-1; D is ambiguous. Germline V gene sequence: CDR1 LNHDA, CDR2 SQIVND (reference sequence). V gave up 5 bases and J gave up 2 bases, with 9 bases separating them. There are 13 residues in the CDR3.

The chain combines TRBV10-3 with TRBJ2-3; maybe TRBD1 (5 bases). The CDR3 contains 12 residues. Between the trimmed V and J ends, which lost 3 bases and 5 bases, there was a span of 6 bases. CDR1 and CDR2 (germline): ENHRY, SYGVKD. CDR3 bases: TGTGCCATCAGTGACACAGGAGATACGCAGTATTTT. It yields the protein CAISDTGDTQYF.

The chain carries TRBV4-1 and TRBJ1-3, with D possibly matching TRBD1 (5 bases). Germline CDR1 and CDR2: MGHRA and YSYEKL. This CDR3 has 15 residues. The V and J ends lost 1 base and 2 bases respectively, with 9 bases between them. This chain's CDR3 is CASSQGQDTGNTIYF. Here the CDR3 DNA reads TGCGCCAGCAGCCAAGGGCAGGACACTGGAAACACCATATATTTT.

The chain employs TRBV11-3 and TRBJ1-2, with TRBD1 as a possible D gene (5 bases). Trimming shortened V by 5 bases and J by 8 bases, and 15 bases separated the two germline ends. The germline V gene has CDR1 SGHNT and CDR2 YENEEA. The CDR3 has 13 amino acids. The CDR3 DNA reads TGTGCCAGCAGCCTACCCCAGGGTCGGGGCTACACCTTC. It is translated as CASSLPQGRGYTF.